The 5 T cell receptor beta chains presented below share a single source sample, sequenced in a study of blood T cell repertoires in COVID-19. Assay: immunoSEQ multiplex PCR; the TCRdb copy retains only in-frame clones and omits some. The sample carries about 190,000 clones, approximately 91% recorded once. Sequencing was done on a sample of peripheral blood. The receptors stem from a middle-aged woman who had recovered from COVID-19.

This chain joins TRBV9 and TRBJ2-5; no clear D gene. CDR3 length: 15 residues. Germline V gene data show CDR1 as SGDLS and CDR2 as YYNGEE. V was cut by 0 bases and J by 4 bases, with 13 bases left in between. The CDR3 is CASSVAAGTPETQYF. The DNA for the CDR3 is TGTGCCAGCAGCGTAGCGGCAGGAACCCCAGAGACCCAGTACTTC.

The chain employs TRBV29-1 and TRBJ2-3; D might be TRBD1 (6 bases). CDR1 is SQVTM and CDR2 is ANQGSEA in the germline V gene. The CDR3 spans 13 residues. The V gene lost 7 bases and the J gene lost 5 bases, with 16 bases spanning the gap. CDR3 nucleotide sequence: TGCAGCGCACACAGGGAGCAGGGAGATACGCAGTATTTT. This translates into CSAHREQGDTQYF.

In nucleotides, the CDR3 is TGTGCCAGCTCACCACCGGGACAGCCCAAGGGCGAGCAGTACTTC. This encodes CASSPPGQPKGEQYF. The J gene is TRBJ2-7, the V gene TRBV18; 7 bases agree with TRBD1. This CDR3 has 15 residues. Looked up from germline, CDR1 is KGHSH and CDR2 is LQKENI. V was pared by 0 bases and J by 6 bases, with 8 bases of the junction left unmatched.

The J gene is TRBJ2-7, the V gene TRBV15, with D hard to call. V lost 6 bases, J lost 2 bases, and 8 bases lay in between. CDR3 length equals 12 residues. Per germline, CDR1 LNHNV and CDR2 YYDKDF (reference sequence). CDR3 DNA: TGTGCCACCAGTCCAGGCCCCTACGAGCAGTACTTC. The encoded protein is CATSPGPYEQYF.

The V and J genes are TRBV7-2 and TRBJ1-1; 7 positions agree with TRBD1. Germline CDR1 SGHTA, CDR2 FQGNSA. V was pared by 5 bases and J by 11 bases, with 14 bases of the junction left unmatched. This CDR3 spans 14 amino acids. The CDR3 coding sequence is TGTGCCAGCAGCCCAAGGAAGACAGGGTTTGAGGCTTTCTTT. Protein sequence: CASSPRKTGFEAFF.